The T cell receptor (beta chain) under discussion was sequenced for a study of blood T cell repertoires in COVID-19. Study context: Specimens from acute and convalescent COVID-19 originated in the United States, Italy and Spain. T cells, B-cell-depleted T cells, or PBMCs supplied cDNA or gDNA.

In the source study's methods: Estimation of nucleated cell counts was performed using reference gene primer amplification. The method was immunoSEQ multiplex PCR; TCRdb's version includes in-frame clones alone and lacks a portion of them. V, J and clone size derive from that table, while D and trimming were established from the DNA sequence. The sample has approximately 180,000 clones, 75% to 90% seen once; the top ten hold roughly 11%. Sample: peripheral blood. The sequence was collected from a human donor with active or convalescent COVID-19. The donor label of this sample is uncertain.

This chain's CDR3 is CASSALQGGGNQPQHF. Here the CDR3 DNA reads TGTGCCAGCAGTGCCCTACAGGGGGGAGGCAATCAGCCCCAGCATTTT. This chain connects TRBV6-1 to TRBJ1-5; 8 bases line up with TRBD1. The V gene's germline CDR1 is MNHNS and CDR2 SASEGT. The junction had 7 bases not matched to a gene; V was cut back by 4 bases and J by 2 bases. CDR3 length: 16 amino acids.